This T cell receptor beta chain stems from a study of PD-1 blockade in classical Hodgkin lymphoma. The time point was: cycle 4 day 1 (C4D1), after five to seven weeks of nivolumab. Each and every patient relapsed after autologous stem cell transplantation, and patients got differing brentuximab vedotin exposure. Sequencing was performed with immunoSEQ multiplex PCR; in TCRdb, only in-frame clones are kept and a portion is missing. Of about 93,000 clones listed, about 77% are singletons. The CDR3 is 13 residues long. Germline V gene sequence: CDR1 GTSNPN, CDR2 SVGIG (reference sequence). V lost 5 bases and J lost 1; bases outside the gene matches: 3.

The TCR originated in a human donor with classical Hodgkin lymphoma. This chain connects TRBV30 to TRBJ2-3, with 7 bases lining up with TRBD2. The input for sequencing was peripheral blood mononuclear cells (PBMCs), taken before the fourth cycle of nivolumab. CDR3 loop: CAWASGGTDTQYF. In DNA, the CDR3 is TGTGCCTGGGCTAGCGGAGGCACAGATACGCAGTATTTT.